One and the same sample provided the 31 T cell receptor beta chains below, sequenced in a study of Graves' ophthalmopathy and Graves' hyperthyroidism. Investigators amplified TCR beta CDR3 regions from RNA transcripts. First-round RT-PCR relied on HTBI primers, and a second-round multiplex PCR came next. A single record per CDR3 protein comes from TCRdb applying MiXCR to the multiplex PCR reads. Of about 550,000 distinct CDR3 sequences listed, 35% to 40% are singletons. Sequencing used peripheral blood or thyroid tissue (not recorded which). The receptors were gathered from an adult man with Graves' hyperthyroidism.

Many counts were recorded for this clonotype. CDR3 bases: TGCAGTGCTACTACCGGGACAGGGTTGTCTTCACCCCTCCACTTT. It translates to CSATTGTGLSSPLHF. The chain carries TRBV20-1 and TRBJ1-6; 9 bases line up with TRBD1. Unmatched junction bases numbered 10, after V lost 4 bases and J lost 9 bases. CDR1 and CDR2 from the germline V gene are DFQATT and SNEGSKA (reference sequence). This CDR3 region has 15 residues.

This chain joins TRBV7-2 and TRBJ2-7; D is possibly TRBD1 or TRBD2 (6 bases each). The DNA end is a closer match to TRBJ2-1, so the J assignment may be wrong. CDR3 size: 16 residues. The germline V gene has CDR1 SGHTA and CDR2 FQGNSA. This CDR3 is CASSLRGAGSYNEQFF. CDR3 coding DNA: TGTGCCAGCAGCTTGAGGGGGGCGGGCTCCTACAATGAGCAGTTCTTC.

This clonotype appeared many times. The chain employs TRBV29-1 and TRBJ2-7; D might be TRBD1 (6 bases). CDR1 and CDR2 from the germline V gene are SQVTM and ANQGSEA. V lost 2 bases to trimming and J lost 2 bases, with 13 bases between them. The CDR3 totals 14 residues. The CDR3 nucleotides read TGCAGCGTTGAAACGCAGGACAGTACCTACGAGCAGTACTTC. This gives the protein CSVETQDSTYEQYF.

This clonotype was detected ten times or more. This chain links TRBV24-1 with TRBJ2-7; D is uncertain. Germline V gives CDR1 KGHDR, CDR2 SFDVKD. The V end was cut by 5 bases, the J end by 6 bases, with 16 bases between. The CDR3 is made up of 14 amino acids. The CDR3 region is CATSGTTRVSEQYF. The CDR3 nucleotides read TGTGCCACCAGTGGTACGACAAGGGTCTCCGAGCAGTACTTC.

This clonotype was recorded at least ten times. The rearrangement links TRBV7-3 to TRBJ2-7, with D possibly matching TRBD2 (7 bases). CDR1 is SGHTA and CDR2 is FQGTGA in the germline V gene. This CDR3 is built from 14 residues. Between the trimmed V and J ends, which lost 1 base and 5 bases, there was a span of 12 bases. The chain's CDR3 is CASSLMGGPDEQYF. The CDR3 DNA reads TGTGCCAGCAGCTTAATGGGGGGGCCCGACGAGCAGTACTTC.

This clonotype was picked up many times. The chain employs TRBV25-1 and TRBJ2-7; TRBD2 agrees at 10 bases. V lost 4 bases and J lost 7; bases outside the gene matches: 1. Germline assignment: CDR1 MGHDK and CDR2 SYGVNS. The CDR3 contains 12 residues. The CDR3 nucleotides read TGTGCCAGCAGTGTAGCGGGGGGAGAGCAGTACTTC. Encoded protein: CASSVAGGEQYF.

The CDR3 here is CSVERVAGIYEQYF. The CDR3 DNA is TGCAGCGTTGAAAGGGTAGCGGGAATTTACGAGCAGTACTTC. The V call is TRBV29-1, the J call TRBJ2-7; 8 bases match TRBD2. The CDR3 runs 14 residues. Germline V CDR1 and CDR2: SQVTM, ANQGSEA. V lost 2 bases and J lost 4; bases outside the gene matches: 7.

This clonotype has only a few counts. The CDR3 spells CASSLGWGAGYNSPLHF. CDR3 bases: TGCGCCAGCAGCTTGGGATGGGGCGCGGGGTATAATTCACCCCTCCACTTT. The V call is TRBV5-1, the J call TRBJ1-6; D might be TRBD1 (5 bases). CDR1 is SGHRS, CDR2 YFSETQ, per germline. The CDR3 is 17 residues long. The V end was cut by 0 bases, the J end by 4 bases, with 14 bases between.

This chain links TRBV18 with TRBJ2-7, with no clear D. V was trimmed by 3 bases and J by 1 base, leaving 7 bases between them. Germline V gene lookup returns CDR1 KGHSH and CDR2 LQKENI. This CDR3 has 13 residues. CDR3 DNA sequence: TGTGCCAGCTCACCGCTTCAGTCCTACGAGCAGTACTTC. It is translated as CASSPLQSYEQYF.

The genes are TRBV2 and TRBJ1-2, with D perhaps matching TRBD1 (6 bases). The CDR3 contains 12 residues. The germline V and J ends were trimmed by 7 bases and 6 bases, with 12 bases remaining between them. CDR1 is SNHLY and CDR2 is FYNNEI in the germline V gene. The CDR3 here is CASNRTDDGYTF. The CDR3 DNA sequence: TGTGCCAGCAATCGGACAGATGATGGCTACACCTTC.

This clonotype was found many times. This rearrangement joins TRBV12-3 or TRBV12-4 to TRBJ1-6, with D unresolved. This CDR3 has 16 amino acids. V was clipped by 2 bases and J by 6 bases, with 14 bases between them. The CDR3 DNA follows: TGTGCCAGCAGTTTAAATTGGGCAGAGCGTAATTCACCCCTCCACTTT. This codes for CASSLNWAERNSPLHF.

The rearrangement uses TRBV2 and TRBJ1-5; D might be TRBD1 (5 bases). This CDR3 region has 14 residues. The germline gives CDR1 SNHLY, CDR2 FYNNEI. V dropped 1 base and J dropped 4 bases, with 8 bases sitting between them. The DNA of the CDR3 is TGTGCCAGCAGTGAAGGGTCAGGGAATCAGCCCCAGCATTTT. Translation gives CASSEGSGNQPQHF.

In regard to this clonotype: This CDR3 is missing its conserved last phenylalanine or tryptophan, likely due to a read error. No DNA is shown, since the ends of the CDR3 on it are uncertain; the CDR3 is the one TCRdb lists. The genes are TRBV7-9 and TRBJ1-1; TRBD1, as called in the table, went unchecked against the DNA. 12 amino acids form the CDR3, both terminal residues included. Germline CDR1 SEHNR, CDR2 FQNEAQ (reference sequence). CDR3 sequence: CASSTTRGSANY.

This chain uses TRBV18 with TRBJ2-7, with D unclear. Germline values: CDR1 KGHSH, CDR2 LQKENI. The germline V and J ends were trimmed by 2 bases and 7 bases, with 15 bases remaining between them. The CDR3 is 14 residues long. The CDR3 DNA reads TGTGCCAGCTCACCATTAGATTGGGGTCTAGAGCAGTACTTC. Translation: CASSPLDWGLEQYF.

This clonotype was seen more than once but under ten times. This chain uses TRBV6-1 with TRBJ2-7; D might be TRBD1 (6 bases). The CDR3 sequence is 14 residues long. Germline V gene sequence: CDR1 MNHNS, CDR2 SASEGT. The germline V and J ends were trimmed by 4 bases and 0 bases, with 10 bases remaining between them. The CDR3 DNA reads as TGTGCCAGCAGTGGAAACAGGGCCTCCTACGAGCAGTACTTC. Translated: CASSGNRASYEQYF.

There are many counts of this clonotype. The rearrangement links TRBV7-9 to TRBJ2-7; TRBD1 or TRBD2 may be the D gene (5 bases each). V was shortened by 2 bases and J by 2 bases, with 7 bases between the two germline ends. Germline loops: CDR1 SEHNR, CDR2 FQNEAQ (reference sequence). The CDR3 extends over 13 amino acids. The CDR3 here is CASSLRGAYEQYF. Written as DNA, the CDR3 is TGTGCCAGCAGCTTACGAGGGGCCTACGAGCAGTACTTC. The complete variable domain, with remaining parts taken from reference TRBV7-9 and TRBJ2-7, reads DTGVSQNPRHKITKRGQNVTFRCDPISEHNRLYWYRQTLGQGPEFLTYFQNEAQLEKSRLLSDRFSAERPKGSFSTLEIQRTEQGDSAMYLCASSLRGAYEQYFGPGTRLTVT.

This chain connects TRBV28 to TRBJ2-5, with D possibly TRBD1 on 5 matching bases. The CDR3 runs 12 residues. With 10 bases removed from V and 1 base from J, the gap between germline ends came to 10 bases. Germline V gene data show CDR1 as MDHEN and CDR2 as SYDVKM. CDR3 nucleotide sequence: TGTGCCACTCGACAGACCCAAGAGACCCAGTACTTC. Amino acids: CATRQTQETQYF.

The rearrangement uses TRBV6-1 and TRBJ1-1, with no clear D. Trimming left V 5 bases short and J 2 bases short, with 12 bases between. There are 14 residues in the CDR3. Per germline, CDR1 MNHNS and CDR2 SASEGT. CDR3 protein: CASSYSRENTEAFF. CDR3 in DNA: TGTGCCAGCAGTTACTCGAGAGAAAACACTGAAGCTTTCTTT.

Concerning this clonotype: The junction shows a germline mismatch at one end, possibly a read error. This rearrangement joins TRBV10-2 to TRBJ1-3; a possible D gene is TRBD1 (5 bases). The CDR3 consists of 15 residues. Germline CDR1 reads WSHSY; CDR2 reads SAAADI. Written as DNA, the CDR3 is TGTGCCAGCAGTCATGGGGGGTCACTCGGAAACACCACATATTTT. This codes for CASSHGGSLGNTTYF.

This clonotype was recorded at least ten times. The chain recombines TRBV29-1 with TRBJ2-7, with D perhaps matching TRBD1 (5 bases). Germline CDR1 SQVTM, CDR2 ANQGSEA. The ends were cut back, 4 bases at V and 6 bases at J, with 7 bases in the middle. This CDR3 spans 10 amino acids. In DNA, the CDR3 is TGCAGCGTTGGACAGACCGAGCAGTACTTC. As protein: CSVGQTEQYF.

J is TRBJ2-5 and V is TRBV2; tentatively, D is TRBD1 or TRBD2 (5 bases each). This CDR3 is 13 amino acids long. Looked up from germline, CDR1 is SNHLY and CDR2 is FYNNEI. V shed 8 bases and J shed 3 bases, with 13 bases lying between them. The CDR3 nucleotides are TGTGCCAGCTACGGGGCCGACAAAGAGACCCAGTACTTC. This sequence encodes CASYGADKETQYF.

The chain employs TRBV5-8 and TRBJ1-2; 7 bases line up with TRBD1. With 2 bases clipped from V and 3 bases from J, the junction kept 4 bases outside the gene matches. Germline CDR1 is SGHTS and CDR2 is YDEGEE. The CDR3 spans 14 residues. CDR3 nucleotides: TGTGCCAGCAGCTTCGGACAGGTGGACTATGGCTACACCTTC. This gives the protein CASSFGQVDYGYTF.

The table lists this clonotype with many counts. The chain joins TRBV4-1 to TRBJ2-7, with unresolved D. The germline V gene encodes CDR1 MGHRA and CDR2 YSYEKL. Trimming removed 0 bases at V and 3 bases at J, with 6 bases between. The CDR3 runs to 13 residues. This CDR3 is CASSQEASYEQYF. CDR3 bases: TGCGCCAGCAGCCAAGAAGCGAGCTACGAGCAGTACTTC.

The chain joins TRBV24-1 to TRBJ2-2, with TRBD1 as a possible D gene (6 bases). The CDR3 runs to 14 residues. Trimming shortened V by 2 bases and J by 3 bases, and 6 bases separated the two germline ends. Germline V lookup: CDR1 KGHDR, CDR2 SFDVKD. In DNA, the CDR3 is TGTGCCACCAGTGATTGGGGGCACACCGGGGAGCTGTTTTTT. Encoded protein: CATSDWGHTGELFF.

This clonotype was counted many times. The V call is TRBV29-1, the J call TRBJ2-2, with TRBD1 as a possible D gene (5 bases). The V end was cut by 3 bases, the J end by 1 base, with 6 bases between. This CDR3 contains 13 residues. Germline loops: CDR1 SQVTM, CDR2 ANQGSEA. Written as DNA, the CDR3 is TGCAGCGTTGACAGGGAGAACACCGGGGAGCTGTTTTTT. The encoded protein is CSVDRENTGELFF.

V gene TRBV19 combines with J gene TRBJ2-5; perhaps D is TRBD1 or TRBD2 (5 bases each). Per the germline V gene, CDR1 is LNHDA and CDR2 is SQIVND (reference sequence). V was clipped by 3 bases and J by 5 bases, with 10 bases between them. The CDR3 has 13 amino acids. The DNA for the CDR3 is TGTGCCAGTAGTATCGGGGCAGTGGAGACCCAGTACTTC. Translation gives CASSIGAVETQYF.

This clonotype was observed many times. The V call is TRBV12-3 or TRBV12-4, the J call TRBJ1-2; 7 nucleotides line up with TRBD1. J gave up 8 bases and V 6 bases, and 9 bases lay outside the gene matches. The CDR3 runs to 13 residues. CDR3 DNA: TGTGCCAGCAGCCTTGACAGGGCCGAAGGCTACACCTTC. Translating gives CASSLDRAEGYTF.

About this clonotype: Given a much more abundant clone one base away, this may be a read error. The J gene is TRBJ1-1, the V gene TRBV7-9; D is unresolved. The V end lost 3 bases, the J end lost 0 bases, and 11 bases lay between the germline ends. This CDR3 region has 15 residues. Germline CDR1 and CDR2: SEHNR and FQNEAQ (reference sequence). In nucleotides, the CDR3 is TGTGCCAGCAGCTTCCCCGAGACAATGAACACTGAAGCTTTCTTT. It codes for CASSFPETMNTEAFF.

CDR3 nucleotides: TGTGCCACCAGCAGTGGGGCCGAGCAGTACTTC. This translates into CATSSGAEQYF. V usage is TRBV15 and J usage is TRBJ2-7; D may be TRBD1 (5 bases). Germline V lookup: CDR1 LNHNV, CDR2 YYDKDF (reference sequence). This CDR3 is 11 amino acids long. V was clipped by 3 bases and J by 6 bases, with 6 bases between them.

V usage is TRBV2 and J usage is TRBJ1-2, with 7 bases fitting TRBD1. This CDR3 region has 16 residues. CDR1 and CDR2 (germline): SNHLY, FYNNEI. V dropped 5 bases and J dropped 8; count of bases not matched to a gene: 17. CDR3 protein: CASSLPGQYFRFGYTF. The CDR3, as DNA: TGTGCCAGCAGTTTACCGGGACAGTACTTTCGGTTCGGCTACACCTTC.

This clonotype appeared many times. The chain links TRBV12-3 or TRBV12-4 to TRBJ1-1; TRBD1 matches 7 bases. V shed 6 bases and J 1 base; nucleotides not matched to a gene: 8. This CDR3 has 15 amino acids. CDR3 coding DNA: TGTGCCAGCAGGCCAGGGGGTGTCGCGAACACTGAAGCTTTCTTT. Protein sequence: CASRPGGVANTEAFF.